A single sample is the source of the 8 T cell receptor beta chains below, sequenced in a study of Graves' ophthalmopathy and Graves' hyperthyroidism. Amplified material comprised TCR beta CDR3 regions derived from RNA transcripts. Following a first-round RT-PCR that used HTBI primers, a second-round multiplex PCR was carried out. TCRdb redid the calling of the multiplex PCR reads with MiXCR, one entry per CDR3 protein. The sample comprises a few hundred thousand distinct CDR3 sequences, 39% of which are singletons, and roughly 4% rests with the top ten. Material for sequencing was peripheral blood or thyroid tissue (not recorded which). The receptors here all came from an adult man with Graves' hyperthyroidism.

The gene calls are TRBV7-2 and TRBJ1-1; D is ambiguous. V was clipped by 2 bases and J by 2 bases, with 12 bases between them. Germline V gene data show CDR1 as SGHTA and CDR2 as FQGNSA. The CDR3 has 15 amino acids. CDR3 protein: CASSLWGGLNTEAFF. For the CDR3, the DNA is TGTGCCAGCAGCTTATGGGGAGGACTCAACACTGAAGCTTTCTTT.

This clonotype was observed many times. The V call is TRBV4-1, the J call TRBJ1-1; D possibly corresponds to TRBD1 (5 bases). CDR1 is MGHRA and CDR2 is YSYEKL in the germline V gene. The CDR3 consists of 17 residues. Trimming removed 0 bases at V and 1 base at J, with 15 bases between. The CDR3 loop is CASSQEGADRWNTEAFF. CDR3 in DNA: TGCGCCAGCAGCCAAGAGGGCGCCGACAGATGGAACACTGAAGCTTTCTTT.

The rearrangement joins TRBV7-2 to TRBJ1-6, with a weak D call TRBD1 (6 bases). This CDR3 has 14 residues. Trimming took off 8 bases at V and 4 bases at J, with 12 bases between the two ends. Looked up from germline, CDR1 is SGHTA and CDR2 is FQGNSA. The CDR3 spells CASGRTVYNSPLHF. DNA of the CDR3: TGTGCCAGCGGGCGGACAGTGTATAATTCACCCCTCCACTTT. The entire variable domain, with the rest obtained from reference TRBV7-2 and TRBJ1-6, is as follows: GAGVSQSPSNKVTEKGKDVELRCDPISGHTALYWYRQSLGQGLEFLIYFQGNSAPDKSGLPSDRFSAERTGGSVSTLTIQRTQQEDSAVYLCASGRTVYNSPLHFGNGTRLTVT.

The chain combines TRBV20-1 with TRBJ2-3; D ambiguous. Germline CDR1 and CDR2: DFQATT and SNEGSKA (reference sequence). The CDR3 has 11 amino acids. Trimming stripped 5 bases from V and 3 bases from J, with 6 bases between. The CDR3, as DNA: TGCAGTGCTCCCCGAACAGATACGCAGTATTTT. This encodes CSAPRTDTQYF.

The chain links TRBV7-9 to TRBJ2-5; 9 bases line up with TRBD1. Germline assignment: CDR1 SEHNR and CDR2 FQNEAQ (reference sequence). The CDR3 runs to 15 residues. After removal of 4 bases from V and 2 bases from J, the junction contained 5 bases not matched to a gene. As DNA, the CDR3 is TGTGCCAGCAGCTCTGGGGACAGGGCACAAGAGACCCAGTACTTC. It specifies CASSSGDRAQETQYF. Supplemented by reference TRBV7-9 and TRBJ2-5, the full variable domain reads DTGVSQNPRHKITKRGQNVTFRCDPISEHNRLYWYRQTLGQGPEFLTYFQNEAQLEKSRLLSDRFSAERPKGSFSTLEIQRTEQGDSAMYLCASSSGDRAQETQYFGPGTRLLVL.

About this clonotype: A single base separates this from a much larger clone, so it may be a read error. This chain uses TRBV7-4 with TRBJ2-2, with a tentative D call TRBD2 (5 bases). The ends were cut back, 5 bases at V and 5 bases at J, with 15 bases in the middle. The V gene's germline CDR1 is SGHVT and CDR2 SQSDAQ. The CDR3 consists of 15 residues. CDR3 amino acids: CASSPDPGGTGELFF. As DNA, the CDR3 is TGTGCCAGCAGCCCAGACCCAGGAGGTACCGGGGAGCTGTTTTTT.

V gene TRBV9 combines with J gene TRBJ2-5; tentatively, D is TRBD1 or TRBD2 (5 bases each). V dropped 0 bases and J dropped 7 bases, with 10 bases sitting between them. This CDR3 has 13 residues. Germline CDR1 and CDR2: SGDLS and YYNGEE. The CDR3: CASSVEDGGTQYF. The CDR3 DNA reads as TGTGCCAGCAGCGTAGAGGATGGGGGGACCCAGTACTTC.

The chain carries TRBV10-3 and TRBJ1-2; D might be TRBD1 (6 bases). Trimming cost V 7 bases and J 0 bases, with 12 bases left between them. The germline CDR1 and CDR2 sequences are ENHRY and SYGVKD. The CDR3 loop spans 14 amino acids. CDR3 in DNA: TGTGCCATCACTCCAGGGGACACTAACTATGGCTACACCTTC. It encodes CAITPGDTNYGYTF.